One T cell receptor beta chain is described in this entry. Its antigen is unidentified. A single record per CDR3 protein comes from TCRdb applying MiXCR to the 5' RACE reads. Here the sample spans about 520,000 distinct CDR3 sequences, around 20% being singletons. All of the donors were Caucasians in good health. This sample was taken from a study of identical twins. Study conclusions and caveats: Insertions were fewer in abundant cord blood beta clonotypes, whereas memory repertoires showed none of this pattern.

The length of the CDR3 is 12 residues. Trimming shortened V by 3 bases and J by 4 bases, and 9 bases separated the two germline ends. The germline CDR1 and CDR2 sequences are DFQATT and SNEGSKA (reference sequence). The sample was also reused in another study, on T cells expressing NK-cell markers. That paper adds: Restriction of the sorted population to alpha-beta TCR T cells was achieved in several experiments with an anti-gamma-delta TCR antibody.

The V call is TRBV20-1, the J call TRBJ1-1; weak D call: TRBD1 (6 bases). Sequencing was performed on CD4+ T cells sorted from blood. The receptor was isolated from a woman under 30 in good health. DNA of the CDR3: TGCAGTGCTAGTCGGGGGGCCACTGAAGCTTTCTTT. Its protein product is CSASRGATEAFF.